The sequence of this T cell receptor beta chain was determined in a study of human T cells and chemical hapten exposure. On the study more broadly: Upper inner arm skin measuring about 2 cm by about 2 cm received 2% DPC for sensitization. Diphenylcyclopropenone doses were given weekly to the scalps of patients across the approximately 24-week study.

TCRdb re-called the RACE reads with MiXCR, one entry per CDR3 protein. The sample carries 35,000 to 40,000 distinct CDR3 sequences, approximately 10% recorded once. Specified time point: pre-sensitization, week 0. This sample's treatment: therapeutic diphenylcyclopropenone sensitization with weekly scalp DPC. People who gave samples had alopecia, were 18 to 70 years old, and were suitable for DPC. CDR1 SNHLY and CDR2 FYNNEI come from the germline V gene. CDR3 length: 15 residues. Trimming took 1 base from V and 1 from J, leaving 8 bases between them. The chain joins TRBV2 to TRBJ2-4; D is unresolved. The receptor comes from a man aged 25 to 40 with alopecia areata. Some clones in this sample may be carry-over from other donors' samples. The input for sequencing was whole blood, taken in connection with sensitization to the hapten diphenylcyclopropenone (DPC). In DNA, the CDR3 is TGTGCCAGCAGTGAAGTTAGGGTTGCCAAAAACATTCAGTACTTC. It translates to CASSEVRVAKNIQYF.